This is a list of T cell receptor beta chains from one sample in a study of T cell responses to AZD1222 COVID-19 vaccine. Generated by immunoSEQ multiplex PCR, the TCRdb table keeps only in-frame clones and is missing some. The top ten clones hold roughly 3% of a sample with about 97,000 clones, around nine tenths of them seen once. The sample here was peripheral blood, taken on day 0 of AZD1222 vaccination. The receptor source for this set is an adult in good health. Each CDR3 is given with its conserved first and last residue. The D gene is left open where the match is weak. A row's size may be missing; if present it is once, few, many or a size class.

TRBV19,-,TRBD1,TRBJ1-1,TGTGCCTCACGGACAGGGGGCAACACTGAAGCTTTCTTT,CASRTGGNTEAFF
TRBV29-1,once,-,TRBJ2-7,TGCAGCGTTAAAGGGGGGAAGACTTTACCCTACGAGCAGTACTTC,CSVKGGKTLPYEQYF
TRBV20-1,-,-,TRBJ2-5,TGCAGTGCTAGGACTGTGGAGACCCAGTACTTC,CSARTVETQYF
TRBV5-1,few,-,TRBJ1-2,TGCGCCAGCAGCTTGGCCCGCACACCAAACTATGGCTACACCTTC,CASSLARTPNYGYTF
TRBV6-5,-,TRBD1,TRBJ1-4,TGTGCCACCAAAAAAGCACAGGGGGAGGAAAAACTGTTTTTT,CATKKAQGEEKLFF
TRBV6-1,-,-,TRBJ2-7,TGTGCCAGCAGTGAATGGGCAGCGAGCTCCTACGAGCAGTACTTC,CASSEWAASSYEQYF
TRBV18,few,TRBD2,TRBJ2-7,TGTGCCAGCTCACCCAGTCGGCGGGAGAACTACGAGCAGTACTTC,CASSPSRRENYEQYF
TRBV4-1,once,TRBD1,TRBJ1-2,TGCGCCAGCAGCCAAGATTCCCAGGGGGCTGGTGGCTACACCTTC,CASSQDSQGAGGYTF
TRBV6-2/TRBV6-3,-,TRBD1,TRBJ1-5,TGTGCCAGCAGCAGTACAGGGGTAAAGCCCCAGCATTTT,CASSSTGVKPQHF
TRBV28,-,-,TRBJ1-1,TGTGCCAGCAGCAGCCAGGGTGCTGACACTGAAGCTTTCTTT,CASSSQGADTEAFF
TRBV5-1,-,-,TRBJ1-3,TGCGCCAGCAGCCCCTCCCCAGGCTCTGGAAACACCATATATTTT,CASSPSPGSGNTIYF
TRBV7-3,-,TRBD1,TRBJ2-3,TGTGCCAGCAGCACACACTCCGGGACAGTGCCCACAGATACGCAGTATTTT,CASSTHSGTVPTDTQYF
TRBV6-5,-,-,TRBJ1-5,TGTGCCAGCAGTCCGATAGGATCGGGCAATCAGCCCCAGCATTTT,CASSPIGSGNQPQHF
TRBV28,-,-,TRBJ2-7,TGTGCCAGCAGTCCTGCCGGGACACTCTCCTACGAGCAGTACTTC,CASSPAGTLSYEQYF
TRBV28,-,-,TRBJ2-3,TGTGCCAGCAGCCTCGCTCCTCGTACGCAGTATTTT,CASSLAPRTQYF
TRBV28,-,TRBD1,TRBJ1-2,TGTGCCAGCCGTCTGGACAGGTCATATGGCTACACCTTC,CASRLDRSYGYTF
TRBV5-1,once,TRBD1,TRBJ1-1,TGCGCCAGCAGCGCCAAGACAGGGGCCACTGAAGCTTTCTTT,CASSAKTGATEAFF
TRBV28,-,-,TRBJ1-5,TGTGCCAGCAGTGCAGGGGTGGGGCAGCCCCAGCATTTT,CASSAGVGQPQHF
TRBV28,once,TRBD1,TRBJ1-6,TGTGCCAGCAGTCCCGGGACAGCTAATTCACCCCTCCACTTT,CASSPGTANSPLHF
TRBV19,-,-,TRBJ1-2,TGTGCCAGTAGTATTGAAGGGCGCTACACCTTC,CASSIEGRYTF
TRBV19,-,-,TRBJ1-3,TGTGCCAGTAGTACACCACAGGACTCTGGAAACACCATATATTTT,CASSTPQDSGNTIYF
TRBV11-1,-,TRBD2,TRBJ2-1,TGTGCCAGCAGCTGGACTAGCGGGGGGGGTAATGAGCAGTTCTTC,CASSWTSGGGNEQFF
TRBV6-5,few,-,TRBJ2-7,TGTGCCAGCGGTCGCGGGGACCGAAGCTCCTACGAGCAGTACTTC,CASGRGDRSSYEQYF
TRBV13,-,TRBD1,TRBJ1-4,TGTGCCAGCAGCCAATATGCTCGGACAGGGGGAAATGAAAAACTGTTTTTT,CASSQYARTGGNEKLFF
TRBV10-1,-,-,TRBJ1-1,TGCGCCAGCCGTTGGGGGGGATTGAGCGCTGAAGCTTTCTTT,CASRWGGLSAEAFF
TRBV19,-,-,TRBJ2-7,TGTGCCAGTTCCCGACAGGCTACCTCGGGGGAGCAGTACTTC,CASSRQATSGEQYF